One T cell receptor beta chain is described in this entry. This clonotype has at least ten counts. Which antigen it targets is not known. Nothing much larger sits one base from this clone, and base qualities are not available. The data were taken from a study of read filtering for tumor transcriptome and immune sequencing (dated by TCRdb to about 2020). About the study as a whole: The cohort consisted of around 18 male and under 15 female patients, with a mean age of roughly 66 years and an age range of about 40 to 85. Under revised international staging, roughly 8 patients fell into R-ISS I, some 15 into R-ISS II and six or seven into R-ISS III. After DNase treatment, whole-transcriptome libraries were prepared with the TruSeq RNA Access Library Prep Kit. TCR-region mapped reads per sample ranged from about 4.05 to 11 million with IR-seq versus only roughly 75 to 1273 with RNA-seq. Using the same bone marrow samples, the study ran both targeted immune repertoire sequencing and bulk whole-transcriptome sequencing and then compared the TCR repertoires from each method. A main aim was a read-filtering strategy for immune repertoire data, specifically whether clonotypes supported by a single read should be removed. What the study reported, not specific to this receptor: Compared with RNA-seq, IR-seq captured clonotypes at much higher depth and more reliably, and a smaller IR-seq throughput was enough to identify most shared clonotypes. The sorted CD138-negative fraction was composed of a mixed bone marrow immune population rather than of purified T cells. Single-read clonotypes made up roughly 80% of clonotypes but approximately 3.5% of total reads in IR-seq, and approximately 73% of clonotypes and approximately 48% of reads in RNA-seq. Removing single-read clonotypes increased the correlation between IR-seq and RNA-seq shared clonotype proportions.

Starting from 400 to 450 ng RNA, TCR libraries were constructed with the Immunoverse kit using molecular barcoded adaptors that cover the alpha/delta and beta/gamma chains. The same RNA used for transcriptome sequencing was used for TCR library preparation. An Illumina HiSeq 4000 with 2 x 150 cycles was used to sequence the TCR libraries. The original pipeline was this. TCR reads were aligned to human V, D, J and C references and assembled into CDR3 clonotypes with MiXCR, including quality filtering and error correction. The tcR package in R was used for analysis of clonotype counts and gene usage diversity. For inspection of raw mapping reads, RNA-seq reads were mapped by STAR aligner version 2.5.3a onto GRCh37 of the human genome. To test the effect of sequencing depth on detected clonotypes, IR-seq fastq files were randomly downsampled using Seqtk 1.3. In TCRdb, the public reads were trimmed at Q25 with fastp and aligned with MiXCR, with productive beta chains retained. For every CDR3 protein sequence, its rows merge into one entry that carries the most common genes and DNA. In this record, the V and J calls reflect TCRdb's handling and not the investigators' own analysis. The sample table lists around 41,000 distinct CDR3 sequences, 11% to 15% of them with a count of one. Clones ranked in the top ten supply around 20% of the sample.

Each patient had bone marrow sampled at the time of active disease. Ficoll-Hypaque density gradient centrifugation was used to isolate bone marrow mononuclear cells. To remove myeloma plasma cells, the cells were labeled with CD138 magnetic microbeads on a MACS separator, and CD138-negative cells were then collected by negative selection. Flow cytometry with CD138 antibodies on an Attune NxT was used to check how pure the isolated cells were. Total RNA was extracted using TRIzol reagent and was quantified on a NanoDrop spectrophotometer. For each patient, the CD138-negative bone marrow sample underwent paired RNA-seq and IR-seq. The germline V gene provides CDR1 SGHTA and CDR2 FQGTGA. V was cut back by 2 bases and J by 0 bases, leaving a gap of 9 bases between them. The CDR3 runs 15 residues from the cysteine to the phenylalanine. Only CDR3 DNA remains: 45 bases, in frame from the first base.

Recombination joined TRBV7-3 with TRBJ2-3, with the D gene uncertain. This clonotype was sampled from a donor at least 40 years old with multiple myeloma. Sequences were obtained from a population of CD138-negative cells sorted from bone marrow. What the cell subset or site label conveys for this sample: bone marrow mononuclear cells depleted of CD138+ plasma/myeloma cells by negative magnetic selection. The sequenced DNA is TGTGCCAGCAGCTTATCGTCGACTAGCACAGATACGCAGTATTTT. Protein translation: CASSLSSTSTDTQYF.